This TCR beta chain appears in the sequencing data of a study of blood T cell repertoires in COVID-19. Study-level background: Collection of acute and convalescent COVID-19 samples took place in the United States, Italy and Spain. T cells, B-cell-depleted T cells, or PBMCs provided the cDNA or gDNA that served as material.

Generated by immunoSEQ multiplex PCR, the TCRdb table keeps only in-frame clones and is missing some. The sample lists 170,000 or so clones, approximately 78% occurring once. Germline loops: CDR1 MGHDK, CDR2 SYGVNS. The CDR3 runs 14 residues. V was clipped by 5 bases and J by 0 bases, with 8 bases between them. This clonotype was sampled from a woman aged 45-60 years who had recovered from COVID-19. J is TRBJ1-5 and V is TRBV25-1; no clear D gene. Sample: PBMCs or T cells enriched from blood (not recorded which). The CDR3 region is CASSPPYSNQPQHF. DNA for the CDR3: TGTGCCAGCAGTCCCCCTTATAGCAATCAGCCCCAGCATTTT.